These 24 T cell receptor beta chains were sequenced from one sample in a study of coeliac disease. Sequencing was performed with immunoSEQ multiplex PCR; in TCRdb, only in-frame clones are kept and a portion is missing. The sample has roughly 3,700 clones; around 60% are singletons. Sequenced sample: lymphocytes from the gut lamina propria. These receptors originate from a woman in her twenties or thirties without celiac disease.

With respect to this clone: It is likely a read error, because the conserved phenylalanine at the end of the CDR3 is missing. The DNA is omitted, as the CDR3 cannot be located on it reliably, and the CDR3 follows TCRdb's listing. The J gene is TRBJ1-2, the V gene TRBV14. Germline V CDR1 and CDR2: SGHDN, FVKESK. The length of the CDR3 is 11 amino acids, counting both ends. Here the CDR3 reads CASSQDGRGGP.

The chain combines TRBV28 with TRBJ2-1; 11 bases fit TRBD2. CDR3 length: 16 residues. Germline loops: CDR1 MDHEN, CDR2 SYDVKM. V lost 6 bases and J lost 7; bases outside the gene matches: 11. CDR3 in amino acids: CASRPTSSGGANEQFF. In DNA, the CDR3 is TGTGCCAGCAGACCAACAAGTAGCGGGGGGGCAAATGAGCAGTTCTTC.

V and J are TRBV5-1 and TRBJ1-1; 8 bases are shared with TRBD1. The J segment lost 4 bases and the V segment lost 6 bases, leaving 8 bases of the junction unmatched. This CDR3 contains 14 residues. Germline-derived CDR1 and CDR2 are SGHRS and YFSETQ. The CDR3 sequence is CASTGTGVVTEAFF. The CDR3, as DNA: TGCGCCAGCACCGGGACAGGAGTTGTCACTGAAGCTTTCTTT. Full variable domain (missing parts from reference TRBV5-1 and TRBJ1-1): KAGVTQTPRYLIKTRGQQVTLSCSPISGHRSVSWYQQTPGQGLQFLFEYFSETQRNKGNFPGRFSGRQFSNSRSEMNVSTLELGDSALYLCASTGTGVVTEAFFGQGTRLTVV.

The CDR3, as DNA: TGTGCCAGCTCACGGGCTCAGGGGTTTGACACTGAAGCTTTCTTT. Protein sequence: CASSRAQGFDTEAFF. The chain links TRBV18 to TRBJ1-1, with D tentatively TRBD1 (6 bases). This CDR3 spans 15 amino acids. The V gene's germline CDR1 is KGHSH and CDR2 LQKENI. Deletions cut 4 bases from V and 3 bases from J, with 15 bases between. Looking up the rest from reference TRBV18 and TRBJ1-1 gives the full variable domain: NAGVMQNPRHLVRRRGQEARLRCSPMKGHSHVYWYRQLPEEGLKFMVYLQKENIIDESGMPKERFSAEFPKEGPSILRIQQVVRGDSAAYFCASSRAQGFDTEAFFGQGTRLTVV.

This clone was picked up one time. V usage is TRBV5-1 and J usage is TRBJ1-3; D gene unclear. V dropped 4 bases and J dropped 0 bases, with 11 bases sitting between them. This CDR3 contains 15 residues. Germline V gene data show CDR1 as SGHRS and CDR2 as YFSETQ. In nucleotides, the CDR3 is TGCGCCAGCAGCGGCGTGGGCCCCTCTGGAAACACCATATATTTT. Protein: CASSGVGPSGNTIYF.

In its sample, this clone was seen a few times. This sequence joins TRBV5-6 and TRBJ1-2; possible D gene TRBD1, 5 bases. The CDR3 covers 14 residues. CDR1 is SGHDT, CDR2 YYEEEE, per germline. Between the trimmed V and J ends, which lost 5 bases and 3 bases, there was a span of 14 bases. The CDR3 loop is CASSLRGPDYGYTF. CDR3 in DNA: TGTGCCAGCAGTCTTAGGGGTCCCGACTATGGCTACACCTTC.

This clone is classed as medium-sized. The gene calls are TRBV19 and TRBJ1-2; 9 nucleotides align to TRBD1. The CDR3 runs 14 residues. V was clipped by 2 bases and J by 10 bases; unmatched bases: 8. Per germline, CDR1 LNHDA and CDR2 SQIVND (reference sequence). The DNA of the CDR3 is TGTGCCAGTAGTATAAATCCGGACAGGGGCCCCTACACCTTC. Amino acids: CASSINPDRGPYTF.

About this clone: The sample carries other DNA sequences with the same CDR3. The CDR3 is CASIGSSYNSPLHF. The CDR3, as DNA: TGTGCCAGTATCGGGAGCTCCTATAATTCACCCCTCCACTTT. The chain joins TRBV19 to TRBJ1-6; D not resolved. V shed 7 bases and J shed 0 bases, with 7 bases lying between them. From germline, CDR1 is LNHDA and CDR2 SQIVND (reference sequence). CDR3 length equals 14 residues.

V is TRBV7-9 and J is TRBJ1-2; 8 positions agree with TRBD1. CDR3 length: 16 amino acids. With 5 bases clipped from V and 4 bases from J, the junction kept 12 bases outside the gene matches. Germline CDR1 and CDR2: SEHNR and FQNEAQ (reference sequence). This CDR3 is CASSPYRGIGPYGYTF. Here the CDR3 DNA reads TGTGCCAGCAGCCCGTACAGGGGGATAGGGCCCTATGGCTACACCTTC.

This clone has just one count. The chain recombines TRBV7-6 with TRBJ1-3, with 11 bases lining up with TRBD1. Germline CDR1 SGHVS, CDR2 FNYEAQ. The J segment lost 3 bases and the V segment lost 5 bases, leaving 6 bases of the junction unmatched. The CDR3 has 16 amino acids. Here the CDR3 reads CASSPRTGGFGNTIYF. The CDR3 DNA sequence: TGTGCCAGCAGCCCCCGGACAGGGGGCTTTGGAAACACCATATATTTT.

This chain links TRBV7-2 with TRBJ1-1; no reliable D call. This CDR3 is built from 12 residues. With 1 base removed from V and 10 bases from J, the gap between germline ends came to 10 bases. CDR1 is SGHTA and CDR2 is FQGNSA in the germline V gene. This chain's CDR3 is CASSLGLRGAFF. The CDR3 DNA sequence: TGTGCCAGCAGCTTAGGGCTTCGTGGAGCTTTCTTT. The whole variable domain, filled in from reference TRBV7-2 and TRBJ1-1, reads GAGVSQSPSNKVTEKGKDVELRCDPISGHTALYWYRQSLGQGLEFLIYFQGNSAPDKSGLPSDRFSAERTGGSVSTLTIQRTQQEDSAVYLCASSLGLRGAFFGQGTRLTVV.

The chain joins TRBV5-6 to TRBJ1-2; D may be TRBD1 (6 bases). V was pared by 1 base and J by 9 bases, with 13 bases between. Germline-derived CDR1 and CDR2 are SGHDT and YYEEEE. The length of the CDR3 is 13 residues. The CDR3: CASSLTGLESYTF. In DNA, the CDR3 is TGTGCCAGCAGCTTGACAGGGTTGGAAAGCTACACCTTC.

The rearrangement links TRBV28 to TRBJ1-5; unclear D gene. V lost 7 bases and J lost 9, with 16 bases in between. Looked up from germline, CDR1 is MDHEN and CDR2 is SYDVKM. This CDR3 is built from 13 residues. In DNA form, the CDR3 reads TGTGCCAGCAAATCCCGTCGTTCAGGGCCCCAGCATTTT. Its protein product is CASKSRRSGPQHF.

J is TRBJ2-7 and V is TRBV12-5; D is ambiguous. Trimming took 1 base from V and 2 from J, leaving 3 bases between them. Per the germline V gene, CDR1 is LGHNT and CDR2 is FRNRAP. The CDR3 is made up of 12 amino acids. The CDR3 DNA reads TGTGCTAGTGGTTTGGAGCCCTACGAGCAGTACTTC. This encodes CASGLEPYEQYF. The full variable domain, with the rest looked up from reference TRBV12-5 and TRBJ2-7, is DARVTQTPRHKVTEMGQEVTMRCQPILGHNTVFWYRQTMMQGLELLAYFRNRAPLDDSGMPKDRFSAEMPDATLATLKIQPSEPRDSAVYFCASGLEPYEQYFGPGTRLTVT.

J is TRBJ2-2 and V is TRBV11-2, with TRBD2 as a possible D gene (5 bases). CDR3 length: 16 amino acids. Trimming removed 4 bases from V and 2 bases from J, with 14 bases in between. Germline V CDR1 and CDR2: SGHAT, FQNNGV. The CDR3 here is CASSSLNRGNTGELFF. CDR3 nucleotide sequence: TGTGCCAGCAGCTCATTGAACCGGGGAAACACCGGGGAGCTGTTTTTT.

The rearrangement joins TRBV27 to TRBJ2-7; TRBD1 is a possible D gene (5 bases). The CDR3 sequence is 14 residues long. V was cut by 2 bases and J by 4 bases, with 12 bases left in between. The germline CDR1 and CDR2 sequences are MNHEY and SMNVEV (reference sequence). The CDR3 nucleotides read TGTGCCAGCAGTTTAGGGGCTGGAATGTACGAGCAGTACTTC. Translated, it gives CASSLGAGMYEQYF.

This clone turned up a few times. V and J are TRBV11-2 and TRBJ2-1; D gene uncertain. Deletions cut 2 bases from V and 5 bases from J, with 19 bases between. This CDR3 spans 17 amino acids. The germline CDR1 and CDR2 sequences are SGHAT and FQNNGV. The CDR3 DNA sequence: TGTGCCAGCAGCTTAATCGCAGCCCAACGACTTCACAATGAGCAGTTCTTC. As protein: CASSLIAAQRLHNEQFF.

A few counts support this clone. The chain has TRBV7-2 and TRBJ2-7, with 9 bases that match TRBD1. After removal of 1 base from V and 3 bases from J, the junction contained 4 bases not matched to a gene. The germline V gene has CDR1 SGHTA and CDR2 FQGNSA. The CDR3 is made up of 15 amino acids. CDR3 loop: CASSLEVTGGYEQYF. The CDR3 DNA is TGTGCCAGCAGCTTAGAAGTGACAGGGGGCTACGAGCAGTACTTC.

J is TRBJ2-5 and V is TRBV14; 7 bases align to TRBD1. V was clipped by 1 base and J by 2 bases; unmatched bases: 13. Germline CDR1 reads SGHDN; CDR2 reads FVKESK. This CDR3 contains 18 residues. In DNA, the CDR3 is TGTGCCAGCAGCCAAGCTTCACAGACCGGGACAGAACAAGAGACCCAGTACTTC. Its translation: CASSQASQTGTEQETQYF. The full variable domain, rest sourced from reference TRBV14 and TRBJ2-5, is EAGVTQFPSHSVIEKGQTVTLRCDPISGHDNLYWYRRVMGKEIKFLLHFVKESKQDESGMPNNRFLAERTGGTYSTLKVQPAELEDSGVYFCASSQASQTGTEQETQYFGPGTRLLVL.

CDR3 DNA: TGTGCCAGCAGCTTAGCAGGGACGAACACCGGGGAGCTGTTTTTT. This encodes CASSLAGTNTGELFF. The chain couples TRBV11-2 to TRBJ2-2; the D gene is possibly TRBD1 (5 bases). The germline gives CDR1 SGHAT, CDR2 FQNNGV. V was cut by 1 base and J by 0 bases, with 6 bases left in between. The CDR3 runs to 15 residues. The full variable domain, with the rest looked up from reference TRBV11-2 and TRBJ2-2, is EAGVAQSPRYKIIEKRQSVAFWCNPISGHATLYWYQQILGQGPKLLIQFQNNGVVDDSQLPKDRFSAERLKGVDSTLKIQPAKLEDSAVYLCASSLAGTNTGELFFGEGSRLTVL.

This clone was counted once. This chain joins TRBV5-1 and TRBJ1-2, with 9 bases matching TRBD1. CDR1 is SGHRS, CDR2 YFSETQ, per germline. The CDR3 totals 15 residues. Trimming took 3 bases from V and 8 from J; bases not matched to a gene: 11. CDR3 bases: TGCGCCAGCAGCTCCCGGGACAGGGACCGGGGGGGCTACACCTTC. Residues: CASSSRDRDRGGYTF.

The CDR3 bases are TGTGCCAGCCTTACTAGCGGGGGGTACAATGAGCAGTTCTTC. This gives the protein CASLTSGGYNEQFF. This rearrangement joins TRBV28 to TRBJ2-1; TRBD2 matches 12 bases. This CDR3 comprises 14 residues. Germline V lookup: CDR1 MDHEN, CDR2 SYDVKM. The V gene end was trimmed by 8 bases and the J gene end by 4 bases; junction bases not matched to a gene: 3.

V and J are TRBV25-1 and TRBJ2-3; 13 positions match TRBD2. V trimming: 2 bases; J trimming: 3 bases; junction bases outside the gene matches: 5. Germline-derived CDR1 and CDR2 are MGHDK and SYGVNS. The CDR3 covers 17 residues. CDR3 sequence (DNA): TGTGCCAGCAGTGAAGAATCGGGACTAGCGGGGACAGATACGCAGTATTTT. Encoded protein: CASSEESGLAGTDTQYF.

The chain is built from TRBV19 and TRBJ1-5, with 9 bases lining up with TRBD1. Per germline, CDR1 LNHDA and CDR2 SQIVND (reference sequence). Trimming removed 5 bases from V and 7 bases from J; junction bases left unmatched: 9. The CDR3 covers 15 residues. The CDR3 region is CASSPWGQGRQPQHF. CDR3 DNA sequence: TGTGCCAGTAGTCCGTGGGGACAGGGAAGACAGCCCCAGCATTTT.